This TCR beta chain was sequenced in a study of OX40 agonist ivuxolimab in advanced cancers. At the level of the study: A history of anti-PD-1, anti-PD-L1 or anti-CTLA-4 therapy was acceptable, and approximately 39% had some.

Profiled with immunoSEQ multiplex PCR; TCRdb holds only in-frame clones, not every one. Here the sample spans 85,000 to 130,000 clones, 90% being singletons. Regarding this clone: The antigen remains unidentified.

General study results and limits: Fewer expanded clones were found on average in CD4+ than in CD8+ T cells.

Germline CDR1 reads SGHDT; CDR2 reads YYEEEE. After removal of 2 bases from V and 2 bases from J, the junction contained 2 bases not matched to a gene. The CDR3 extends over 14 amino acids. The chain employs TRBV5-6 and TRBJ2-5, with TRBD1 matching over 8 bases. Here the sequenced sample was CD4+ or CD8+ T cells sorted from blood, taken in a trial of the OX40 agonist ivuxolimab. The TCR originated in an adult with an advanced solid tumor such as melanoma, head and neck, liver or kidney cancer. CDR3 bases: TGTGCCAGCAGCTTCGGACAGGGTCAAGAGACCCAGTACTTC. This encodes CASSFGQGQETQYF.